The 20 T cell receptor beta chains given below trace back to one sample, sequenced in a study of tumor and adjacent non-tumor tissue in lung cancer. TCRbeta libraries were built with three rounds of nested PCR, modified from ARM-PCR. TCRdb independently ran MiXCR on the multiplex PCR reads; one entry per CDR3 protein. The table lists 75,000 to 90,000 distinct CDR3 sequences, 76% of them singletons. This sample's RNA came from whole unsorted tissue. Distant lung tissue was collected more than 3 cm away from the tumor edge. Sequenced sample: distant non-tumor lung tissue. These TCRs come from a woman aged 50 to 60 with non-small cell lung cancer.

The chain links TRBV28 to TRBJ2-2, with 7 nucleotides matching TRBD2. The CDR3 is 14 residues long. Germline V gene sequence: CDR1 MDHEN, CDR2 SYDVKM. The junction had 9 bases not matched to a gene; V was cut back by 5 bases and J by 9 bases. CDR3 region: CASSLTSAARELFF. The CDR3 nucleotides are TGTGCCAGCAGTCTAACTAGCGCGGCCAGGGAGCTGTTTTTT.

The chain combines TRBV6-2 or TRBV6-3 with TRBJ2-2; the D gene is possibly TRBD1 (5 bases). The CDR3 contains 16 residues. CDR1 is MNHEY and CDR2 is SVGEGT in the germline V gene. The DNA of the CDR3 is TGTAACAACAGTCGCCTTGGACACAGGCTAACCGGGGAGCTGTTTTTT. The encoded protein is CNNSRLGHRLTGELFF.

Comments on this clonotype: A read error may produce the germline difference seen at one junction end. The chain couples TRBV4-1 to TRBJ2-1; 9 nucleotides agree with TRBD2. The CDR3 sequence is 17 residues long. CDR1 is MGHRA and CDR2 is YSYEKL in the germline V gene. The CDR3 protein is CASSQDGGTSLYNDQFF. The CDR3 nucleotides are TGTGCCAGTAGCCAAGACGGGGGGACTAGCCTTTACAATGATCAGTTCTTC.

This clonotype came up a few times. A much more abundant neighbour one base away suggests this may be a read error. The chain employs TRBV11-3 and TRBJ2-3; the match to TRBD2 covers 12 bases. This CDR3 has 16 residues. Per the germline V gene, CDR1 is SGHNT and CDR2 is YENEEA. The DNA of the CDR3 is TGTGCCAGCAGCTCCCTAGCGGGAGGGCAGGGAGATACGCAGTGTTTT. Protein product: CASSSLAGGQGDTQCF.

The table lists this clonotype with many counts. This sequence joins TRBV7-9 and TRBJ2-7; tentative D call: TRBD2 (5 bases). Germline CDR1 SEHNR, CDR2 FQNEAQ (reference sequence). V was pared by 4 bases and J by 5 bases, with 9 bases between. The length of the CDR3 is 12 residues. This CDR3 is CASSSGVNEQYF. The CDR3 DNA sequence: TGTGCCAGCAGCTCCGGGGTTAACGAGCAGTACTTC.

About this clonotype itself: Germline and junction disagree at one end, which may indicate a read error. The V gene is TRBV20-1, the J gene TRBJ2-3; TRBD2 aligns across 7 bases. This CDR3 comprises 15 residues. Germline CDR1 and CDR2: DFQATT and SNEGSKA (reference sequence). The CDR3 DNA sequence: TGCAGTGATATTACCAGCGGGACTTCCACAGATGCGCAGTATTTT. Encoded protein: CSDITSGTSTDAQYF.

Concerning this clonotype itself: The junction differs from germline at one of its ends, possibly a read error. This chain's CDR3 is CANSEPGFEQYF. CDR3 nucleotide sequence: TGCGCCAACAGTGAGCCTGGTTTCGAGCAGTACTTC. V usage is TRBV10-2 and J usage is TRBJ2-7; D call uncertain. This CDR3 is 12 amino acids long. Germline V gene data show CDR1 as WSHSY and CDR2 as SAAADI.

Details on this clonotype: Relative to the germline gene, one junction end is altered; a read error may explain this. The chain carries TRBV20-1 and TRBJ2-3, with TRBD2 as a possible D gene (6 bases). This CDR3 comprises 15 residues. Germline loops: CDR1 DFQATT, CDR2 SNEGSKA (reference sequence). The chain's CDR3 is CSAPRDSSQADTQYF. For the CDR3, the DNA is TGCAGTGCCCCCCGGGACTCTTCTCAAGCAGATACACAGTATTTT.

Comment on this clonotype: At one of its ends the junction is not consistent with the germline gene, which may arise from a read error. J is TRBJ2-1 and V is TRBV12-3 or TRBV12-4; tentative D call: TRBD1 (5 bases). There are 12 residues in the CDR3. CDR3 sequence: CASNLRGNEQFF. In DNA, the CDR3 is TGTGCCAGCAATTTAAGGGGCAATGAGCAGTTCTTC.

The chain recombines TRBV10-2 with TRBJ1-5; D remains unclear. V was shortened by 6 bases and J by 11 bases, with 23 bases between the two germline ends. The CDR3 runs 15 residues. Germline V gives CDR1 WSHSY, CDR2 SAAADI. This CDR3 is CASRKAGSSNRAQHF. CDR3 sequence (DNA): TGCGCCAGCAGAAAAGCCGGGTCTTCCAATCGAGCCCAGCATTTT.

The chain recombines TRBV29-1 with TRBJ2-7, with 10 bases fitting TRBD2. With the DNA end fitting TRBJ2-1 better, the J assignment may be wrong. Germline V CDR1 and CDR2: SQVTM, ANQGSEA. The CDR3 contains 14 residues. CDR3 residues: CSFISGRAIHWQFF. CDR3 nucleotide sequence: TGCAGCTTCATCAGCGGGAGGGCAATCCACTGGCAGTTCTTC.

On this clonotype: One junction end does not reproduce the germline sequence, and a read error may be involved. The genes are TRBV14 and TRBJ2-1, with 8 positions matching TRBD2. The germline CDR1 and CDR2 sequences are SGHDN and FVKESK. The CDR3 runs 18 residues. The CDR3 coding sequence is TGTGTCAGCAGCCAAGAAAGGAGGGATCGGGAGGGATACAATGAGCAGTTCTTC. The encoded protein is CVSSQERRDREGYNEQFF.

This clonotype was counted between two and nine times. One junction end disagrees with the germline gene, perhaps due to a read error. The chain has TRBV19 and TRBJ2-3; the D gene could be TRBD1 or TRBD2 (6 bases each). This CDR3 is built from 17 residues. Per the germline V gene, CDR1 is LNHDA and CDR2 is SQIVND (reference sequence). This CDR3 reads CASRYGGPNLGGDTQYF. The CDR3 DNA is TGTGCCAGTAGGTATGGGGGGCCCAATTTGGGTGGCGATACGCAGTACTTT.

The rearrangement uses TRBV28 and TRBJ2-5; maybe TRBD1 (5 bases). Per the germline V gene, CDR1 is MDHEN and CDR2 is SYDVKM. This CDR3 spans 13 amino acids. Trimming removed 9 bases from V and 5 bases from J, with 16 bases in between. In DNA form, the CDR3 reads TGTGCCAGGAGGCGGCAGGGAATGGAGACCCAGTACTTC. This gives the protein CARRRQGMETQYF.

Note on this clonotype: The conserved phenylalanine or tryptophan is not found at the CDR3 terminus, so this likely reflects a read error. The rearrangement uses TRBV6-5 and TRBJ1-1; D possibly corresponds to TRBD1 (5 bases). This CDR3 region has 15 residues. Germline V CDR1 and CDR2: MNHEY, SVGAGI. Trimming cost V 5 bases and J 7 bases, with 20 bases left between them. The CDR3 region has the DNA TGTGCCAGCAGTCAACCCCAGGGATGGGGCGTTGAAGCTTTCTAT. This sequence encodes CASSQPQGWGVEAFY.

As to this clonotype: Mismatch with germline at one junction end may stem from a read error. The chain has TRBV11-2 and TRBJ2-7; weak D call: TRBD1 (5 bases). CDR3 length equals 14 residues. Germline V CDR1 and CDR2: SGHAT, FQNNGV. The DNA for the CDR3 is TGTGTCAGCAACCTGACAGACACTGCCTACGAGCAGTATTTC. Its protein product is CVSNLTDTAYEQYF.

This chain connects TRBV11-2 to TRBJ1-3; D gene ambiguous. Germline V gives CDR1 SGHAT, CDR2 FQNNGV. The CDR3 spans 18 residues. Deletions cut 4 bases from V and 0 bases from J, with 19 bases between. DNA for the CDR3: TGTGCCAGCAGCTCATACTCCCTGACTGCCAACTCTGGAAACACCATATATTTT. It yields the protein CASSSYSLTANSGNTIYF. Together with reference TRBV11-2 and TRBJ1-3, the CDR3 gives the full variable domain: EAGVAQSPRYKIIEKRQSVAFWCNPISGHATLYWYQQILGQGPKLLIQFQNNGVVDDSQLPKDRFSAERLKGVDSTLKIQPAKLEDSAVYLCASSSYSLTANSGNTIYFGEGSWLTVV.

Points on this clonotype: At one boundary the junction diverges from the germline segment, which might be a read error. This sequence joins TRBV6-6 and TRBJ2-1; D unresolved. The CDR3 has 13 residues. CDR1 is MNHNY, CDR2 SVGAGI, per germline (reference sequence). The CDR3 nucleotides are TGTGCCAGTAGTTACTCCCATGAAGATGAGCAGTTCTTC. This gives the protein CASSYSHEDEQFF.

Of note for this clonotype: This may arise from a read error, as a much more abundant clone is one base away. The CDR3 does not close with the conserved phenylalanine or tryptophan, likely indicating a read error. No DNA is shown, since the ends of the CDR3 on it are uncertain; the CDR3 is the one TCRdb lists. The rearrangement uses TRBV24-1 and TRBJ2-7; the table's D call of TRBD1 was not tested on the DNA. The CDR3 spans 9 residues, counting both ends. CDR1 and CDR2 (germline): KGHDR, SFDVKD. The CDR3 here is CATHERTVL.

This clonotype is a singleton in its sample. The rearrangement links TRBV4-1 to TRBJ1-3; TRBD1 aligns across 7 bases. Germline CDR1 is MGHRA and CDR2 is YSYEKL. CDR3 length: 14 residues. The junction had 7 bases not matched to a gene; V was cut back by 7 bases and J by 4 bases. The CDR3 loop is CASNHRGQGNTIYF. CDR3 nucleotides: TGCGCCAGCAACCATAGGGGACAGGGAAACACCATATATTTT.